This TCR beta chain appears in the sequencing data of a study of T cells in tumors after PD-1 blockade. Trimming pared 4 bases from V and 0 bases from J, leaving 9 bases between. The length of the CDR3 is 14 residues. Germline V CDR1 and CDR2: MDHEN, SYDVKM. Genomic DNA template from tumor biopsies or peripheral blood, roughly 616 ng to 6,004 ng input. Measured with immunoSEQ multiplex PCR; TCRdb has only the in-frame clones, and not every one. Of 60,000 to 65,000 clones detected, roughly 70% appear once; the ten largest clones hold over 3.5%. Sequenced here: PBMCs, sampled after anti-PD-1 treatment. The V call is TRBV28, the J call TRBJ1-1, with D uncertain. The source of this sequence is a human donor with basal cell carcinoma. CDR3 nucleotides: TGTGCCAGCAGTTCCGAGACAATGAACACTGAAGCTTTCTTT. Protein product: CASSSETMNTEAFF.